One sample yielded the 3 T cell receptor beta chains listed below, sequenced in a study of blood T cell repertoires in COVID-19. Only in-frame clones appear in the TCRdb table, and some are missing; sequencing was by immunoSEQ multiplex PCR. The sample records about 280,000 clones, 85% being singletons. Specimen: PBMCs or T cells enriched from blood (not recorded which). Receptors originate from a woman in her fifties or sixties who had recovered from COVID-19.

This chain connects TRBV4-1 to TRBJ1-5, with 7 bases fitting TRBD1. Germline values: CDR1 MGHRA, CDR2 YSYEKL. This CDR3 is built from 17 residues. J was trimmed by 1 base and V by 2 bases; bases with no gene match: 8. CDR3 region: CASSQNLRGQSNQPQHF. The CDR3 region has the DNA TGCGCCAGCAGCCAAAACCTTAGGGGGCAGAGCAATCAGCCCCAGCATTTT.

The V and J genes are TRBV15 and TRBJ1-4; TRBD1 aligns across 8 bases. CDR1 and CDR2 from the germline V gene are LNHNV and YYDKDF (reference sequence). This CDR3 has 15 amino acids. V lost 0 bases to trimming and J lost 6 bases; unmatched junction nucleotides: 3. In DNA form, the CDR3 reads TGTGCCACCAGCAGAGAGGGACAGGACTATGAAAAACTGTTTTTT. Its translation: CATSREGQDYEKLFF.

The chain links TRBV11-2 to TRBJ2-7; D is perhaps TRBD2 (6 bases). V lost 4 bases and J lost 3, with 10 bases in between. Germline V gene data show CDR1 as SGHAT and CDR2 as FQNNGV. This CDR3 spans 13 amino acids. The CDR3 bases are TGTGCCAGCAGCTCGGGACTGAGCTACGAGCAGTACTTC. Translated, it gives CASSSGLSYEQYF. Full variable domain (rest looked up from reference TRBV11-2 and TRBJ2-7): EAGVAQSPRYKIIEKRQSVAFWCNPISGHATLYWYQQILGQGPKLLIQFQNNGVVDDSQLPKDRFSAERLKGVDSTLKIQPAKLEDSAVYLCASSSGLSYEQYFGPGTRLTVT.